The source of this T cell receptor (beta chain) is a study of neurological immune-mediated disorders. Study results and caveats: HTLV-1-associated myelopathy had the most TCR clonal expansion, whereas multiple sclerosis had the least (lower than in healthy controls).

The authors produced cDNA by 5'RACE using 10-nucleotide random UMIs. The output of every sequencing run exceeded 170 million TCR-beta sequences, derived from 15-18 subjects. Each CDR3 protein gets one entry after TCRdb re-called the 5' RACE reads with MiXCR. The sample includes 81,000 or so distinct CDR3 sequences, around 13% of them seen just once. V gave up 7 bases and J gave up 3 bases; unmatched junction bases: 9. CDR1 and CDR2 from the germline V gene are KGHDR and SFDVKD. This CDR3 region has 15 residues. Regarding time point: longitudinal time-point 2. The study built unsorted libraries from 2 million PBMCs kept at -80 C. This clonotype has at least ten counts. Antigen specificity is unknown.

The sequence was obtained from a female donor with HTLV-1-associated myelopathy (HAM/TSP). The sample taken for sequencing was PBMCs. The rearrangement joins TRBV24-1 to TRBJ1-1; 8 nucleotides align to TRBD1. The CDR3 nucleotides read TGTGCCACCAGACCCGGGACAGGAACGCACACTGAAGCTTTCTTT. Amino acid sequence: CATRPGTGTHTEAFF.